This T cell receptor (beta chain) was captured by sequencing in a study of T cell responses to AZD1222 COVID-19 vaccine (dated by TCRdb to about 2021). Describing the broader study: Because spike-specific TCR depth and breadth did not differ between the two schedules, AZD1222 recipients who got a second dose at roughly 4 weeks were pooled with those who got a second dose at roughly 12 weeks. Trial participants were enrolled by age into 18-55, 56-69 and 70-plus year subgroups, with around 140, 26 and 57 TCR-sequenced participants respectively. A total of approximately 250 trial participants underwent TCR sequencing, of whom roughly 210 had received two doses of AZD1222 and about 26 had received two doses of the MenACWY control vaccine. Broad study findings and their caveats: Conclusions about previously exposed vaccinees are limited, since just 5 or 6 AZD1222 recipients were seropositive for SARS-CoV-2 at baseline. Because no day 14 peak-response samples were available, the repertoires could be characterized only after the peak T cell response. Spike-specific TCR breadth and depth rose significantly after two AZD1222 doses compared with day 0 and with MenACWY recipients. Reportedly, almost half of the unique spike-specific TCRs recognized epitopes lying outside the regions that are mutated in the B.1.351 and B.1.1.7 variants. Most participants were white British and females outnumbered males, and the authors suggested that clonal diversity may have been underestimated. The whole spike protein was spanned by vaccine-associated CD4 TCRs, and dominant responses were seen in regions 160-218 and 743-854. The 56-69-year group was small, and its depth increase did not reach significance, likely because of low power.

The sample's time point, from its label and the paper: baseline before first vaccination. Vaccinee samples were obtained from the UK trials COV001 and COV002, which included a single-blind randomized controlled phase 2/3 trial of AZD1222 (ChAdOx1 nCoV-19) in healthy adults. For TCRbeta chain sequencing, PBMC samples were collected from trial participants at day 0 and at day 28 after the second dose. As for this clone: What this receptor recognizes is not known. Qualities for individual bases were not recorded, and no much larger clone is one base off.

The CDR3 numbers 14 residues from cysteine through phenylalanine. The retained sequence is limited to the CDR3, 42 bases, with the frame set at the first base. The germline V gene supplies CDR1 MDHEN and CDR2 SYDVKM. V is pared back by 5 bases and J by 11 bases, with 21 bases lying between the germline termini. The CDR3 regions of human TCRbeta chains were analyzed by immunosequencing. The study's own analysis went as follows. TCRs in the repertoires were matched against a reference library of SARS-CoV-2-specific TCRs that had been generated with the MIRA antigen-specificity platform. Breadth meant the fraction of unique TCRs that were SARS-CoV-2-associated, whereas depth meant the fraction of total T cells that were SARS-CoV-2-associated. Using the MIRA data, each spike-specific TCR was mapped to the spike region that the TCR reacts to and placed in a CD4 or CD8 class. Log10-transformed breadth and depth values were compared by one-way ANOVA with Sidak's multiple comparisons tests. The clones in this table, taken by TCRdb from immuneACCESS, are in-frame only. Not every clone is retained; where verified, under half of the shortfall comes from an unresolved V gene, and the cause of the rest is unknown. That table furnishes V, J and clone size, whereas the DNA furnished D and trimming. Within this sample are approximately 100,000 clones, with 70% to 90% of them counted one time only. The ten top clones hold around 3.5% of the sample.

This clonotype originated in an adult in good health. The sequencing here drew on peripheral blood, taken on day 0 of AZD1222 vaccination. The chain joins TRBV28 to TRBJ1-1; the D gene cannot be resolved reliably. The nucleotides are TGTGCCAGCAGTACTCCGACGGGCCTCTATGTGGCTTTCTTT. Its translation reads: CASSTPTGLYVAFF.